This entry is about one T cell receptor (beta chain). This clone was detected many times. Its target antigen remains unknown. No base quality information exists; no much larger clone differs at one position. None of the patients had been given any treatment before thyroid surgery. The study retrospectively analysed patient clinical samples collected from about 2012 to 2019 using T-cell receptor beta sequencing. This sample is part of a study of metastatic and nonmetastatic thyroid tumors (dated by TCRdb to 2019 to 2021). About the full investigation: Repertoires from peripheral blood and from tumor or nodule tissue samples of malignant and benign thyroid patients were compared.

The method was PCR. Sequenced using an Illumina HiSeq 4000. High-throughput sequencing was used to profile the TCR beta-chain CDR3 region of every patient. In the paper's pipeline: A classifier to discriminate distant-metastatic papillary thyroid cancer patients was built from CDR3 differences across clinicopathological groups. The Shannon index was used to measure repertoire diversity, and the Morisita-Horn index was used to measure how similar tumor and blood repertoires were. TCRdb cleaned the public reads at Q25 with fastp, built clones with MiXCR and kept in-frame beta chains. In this record, the V and J calls reflect TCRdb's handling and not the investigators' own analysis. The table for this sample lists some 19,000 clones; over 25% of them were counted only once. Of the sample, 20% to 25% falls within the top ten clones. Taken from the germline V gene (reference sequence), the CDR1 and CDR2 loops are SEHNR and FQNEAQ. Counted from cysteine to phenylalanine, this CDR3 has 15 amino acids. Just the 45-base CDR3 DNA is kept, in frame starting at base 1. The V end gives up 5 bases and the J end 0 bases, leaving 6 bases in the junction not matched to a gene.

The investigation overall reported the following: In both blood and tumor samples, malignant tumors were reported to have significantly higher TCR beta diversity than benign nodules.

The chain uses TRBV7-9 and TRBJ1-1, and TRBD1 matches 7 of the central bases. The sequence was obtained from a female donor with papillary thyroid cancer or a benign thyroid nodule (not recorded which). Some clones in this sample may be carry-over from other donors' samples. Sequencing was done on a sample of adjacent normal tissue. The nucleotide sequence reads as follows: TGTGCCAGCAGCACCGGACAGGACCTGAACACTGAAGCTTTCTTT. It specifies CASSTGQDLNTEAFF.